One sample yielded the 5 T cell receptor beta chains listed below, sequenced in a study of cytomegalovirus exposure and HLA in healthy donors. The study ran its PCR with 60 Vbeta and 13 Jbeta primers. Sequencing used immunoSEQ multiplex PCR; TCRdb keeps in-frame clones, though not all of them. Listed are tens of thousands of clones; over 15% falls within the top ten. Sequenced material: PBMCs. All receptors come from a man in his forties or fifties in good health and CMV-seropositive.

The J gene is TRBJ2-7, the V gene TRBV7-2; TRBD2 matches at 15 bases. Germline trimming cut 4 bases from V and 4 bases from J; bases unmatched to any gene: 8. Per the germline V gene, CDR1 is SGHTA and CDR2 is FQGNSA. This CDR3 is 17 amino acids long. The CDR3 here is CASSWPGLAGGRYEQYV. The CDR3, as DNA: TGTGCCAGCAGCTGGCCCGGACTAGCGGGAGGGCGATACGAGCAGTACGTC.

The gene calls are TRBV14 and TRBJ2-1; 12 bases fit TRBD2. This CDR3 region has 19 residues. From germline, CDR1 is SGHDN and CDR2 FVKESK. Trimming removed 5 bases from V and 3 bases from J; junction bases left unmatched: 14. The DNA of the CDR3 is TGTGCCAGCAGCGAAAGGTCTAGCGGGAGGGCCCACTACTACAATGAGCAGTTCTTC. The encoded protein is CASSERSSGRAHYYNEQFF.

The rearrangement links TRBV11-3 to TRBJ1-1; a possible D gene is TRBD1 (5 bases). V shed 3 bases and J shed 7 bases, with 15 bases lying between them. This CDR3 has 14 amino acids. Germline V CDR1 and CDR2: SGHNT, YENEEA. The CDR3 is CASSFDSRDREAFF. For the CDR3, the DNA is TGTGCCAGCAGCTTTGACAGCCGAGATCGTGAAGCTTTCTTT.

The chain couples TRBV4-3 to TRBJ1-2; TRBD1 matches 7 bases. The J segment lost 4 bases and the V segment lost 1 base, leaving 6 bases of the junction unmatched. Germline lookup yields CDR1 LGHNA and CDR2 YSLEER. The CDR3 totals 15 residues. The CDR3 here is CASSQVDRLGYGYTF. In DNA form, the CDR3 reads TGCGCCAGCAGCCAAGTGGACAGGCTAGGCTATGGCTACACCTTC.

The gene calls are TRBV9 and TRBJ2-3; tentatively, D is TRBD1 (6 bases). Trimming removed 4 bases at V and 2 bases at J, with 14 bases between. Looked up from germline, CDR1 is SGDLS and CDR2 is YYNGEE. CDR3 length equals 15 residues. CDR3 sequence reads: CASSPRQAYTDTQYF. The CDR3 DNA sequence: TGTGCCAGCAGCCCCAGACAGGCCTACACAGATACGCAGTATTTT. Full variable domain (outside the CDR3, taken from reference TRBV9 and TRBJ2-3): DSGVTQTPKHLITATGQRVTLRCSPRSGDLSVYWYQQSLDQGLQFLIQYYNGEERAKGNILERFSAQQFPDLHSELNLSSLELGDSALYFCASSPRQAYTDTQYFGPGTRLTVL.